Listed below are T cell receptor beta chains from one sample, sequenced in a study of cytomegalovirus exposure and HLA in healthy donors. TCRdb keeps only in-frame clones here, not all; method: immunoSEQ multiplex PCR. The sample lists 250,000 to 400,000 clones; approximately 88% were seen once. The sequencing input was PBMCs. These receptors came from a man aged 25-45 years in good health and CMV-seronegative. Each CDR3 is given with its conserved first and last residue. The order of the fields is clone size, J gene, V gene, D gene, CDR3 protein, CDR3 DNA. A D gene is named only where the DNA matches it firmly. Expanded clones are given a class, and other clones once, few, many or no size at all.

once | TRBJ1-3 | TRBV7-9 | TRBD1 | CASSLTGLGDTIYF | TGTGCCAGCAGTTTGACAGGGTTGGGAGACACCATATATTTT
NA | TRBJ1-1 | TRBV5-1 | NA | CASSLFMNTEAFF | TGCGCCAGCAGCTTGTTTATGAACACTGAAGCTTTCTTT
NA | TRBJ1-5 | TRBV6-1 | NA | CAIDRTGLEPQHF | TGTGCCATCGACCGGACTGGGTTGGAGCCCCAGCATTTT
NA | TRBJ2-7 | TRBV9 | NA | CASSVDPLRSYEQYF | TGTGCCAGCAGCGTAGATCCCCTTCGGTCCTACGAGCAGTACTTC
NA | TRBJ2-1 | TRBV5-4 | TRBD2 | CASSYESGVTYNEQFF | TGTGCCAGCAGCTATGAGAGCGGGGTTACCTACAATGAGCAGTTCTTC
NA | TRBJ2-7 | TRBV11-2 | NA | CASSFSGSGEQYF | TGTGCCAGCAGCTTCTCGGGGAGCGGGGAGCAGTACTTC
NA | TRBJ2-7 | TRBV4-1 | NA | CASSQESQGPYEQYF | TGCGCCAGCAGCCAAGAGTCACAGGGTCCCTACGAGCAGTACTTC
NA | TRBJ1-5 | TRBV6-5 | NA | CASSPREGQPQHF | TGTGCCAGCAGTCCGCGGGAGGGACAGCCCCAGCATTTT
NA | TRBJ1-1 | TRBV29-1 | NA | CSVEDRGALWTEAFF | TGCAGCGTTGAAGACAGGGGTGCTTTGTGGACTGAAGCTTTCTTT
NA | TRBJ1-2 | TRBV6-1 | TRBD1 | CASSLGQGVGGYTF | TGTGCCAGCAGCCTCGGACAGGGTGTGGGTGGCTACACCTTC
NA | TRBJ2-3 | TRBV5-4 | NA | CASSYLVGGGTDTQYF | TGTGCCAGCAGCTATTTGGTGGGGGGAGGCACAGATACGCAGTATTTT
once | TRBJ1-1 | TRBV5-6 | NA | CASSYRVSNTEAFF | TGTGCCAGCAGCTACAGGGTTTCGAACACTGAAGCTTTCTTT
NA | TRBJ2-1 | TRBV6-5 | TRBD2 | CASSLGLVPYNEQFF | TGTGCCAGCAGTCTTGGACTAGTTCCCTACAATGAGCAGTTCTTC
NA | TRBJ1-6 | TRBV7-2 | NA | CASSRTGTQNSPLHF | TGCGCCAGCAGTCGAACCGGGACACAGAATTCACCCCTCCACTTT
NA | TRBJ1-6 | TRBV5-6 | TRBD1 | CASSLARQGSYNSPLHF | TGTGCCAGCAGCTTGGCTCGACAGGGCTCCTATAATTCACCCCTCCACTTT
NA | TRBJ1-5 | TRBV7-9 | NA | CASSFEGSQPQHF | TGTGCCAGCAGCTTCGAGGGTAGTCAGCCCCAGCATTTT
NA | TRBJ1-6 | TRBV7-5 | NA | CARSPYRDIASHNSPLHF | TGTGCCAGAAGCCCCTACCGGGACATCGCCTCTCATAATTCACCCCTCCACTTT
NA | TRBJ2-1 | TRBV4-1 | TRBD1 | CASSLSGQGVDEQFF | TGCGCCAGCAGCCTCTCAGGACAGGGGGTCGATGAGCAGTTCTTC
NA | TRBJ2-3 | TRBV5-1 | NA | CASSFTSLFTDTQYF | TGCGCCAGCAGCTTTACTAGCCTTTTTACAGATACGCAGTATTTT
NA | TRBJ2-1 | TRBV2 | TRBD2 | CAGTGGTSYNEQFF | TGTGCCGGGACCGGGGGGACCTCCTACAATGAGCAGTTCTTC
few | TRBJ2-3 | TRBV19 | NA | CASSPPGITDTQYF | TGTGCCAGTAGCCCCCCCGGGATCACAGATACGCAGTATTTT
NA | TRBJ1-2 | TRBV5-1 | TRBD1 | CASTPGTGAAGYTF | TGCGCCAGCACCCCCGGGACAGGGGCTGCTGGCTACACCTTC
once | TRBJ2-7 | TRBV18 | TRBD1 | CASSPRTGEYEQYF | TGTGCCAGCTCACCAAGGACAGGGGAGTACGAGCAGTACTTC
NA | TRBJ2-7 | TRBV5-1 | TRBD1 | CASSSDTGTAQRGSYEQYF | TGCGCCAGCAGCTCGGACACCGGGACAGCGCAACGTGGATCCTACGAGCAGTACTTC
NA | TRBJ2-7 | TRBV19 | NA | CASTGQLAYEQYF | TGTGCCAGTACCGGACAGTTAGCCTACGAGCAGTACTTC
NA | TRBJ2-3 | TRBV4-1 | NA | CASSQRDSSTDTQYF | TGCGCCAGCAGCCAAAGGGACTCCAGCACAGATACGCAGTATTTT
NA | TRBJ1-6 | TRBV2 | NA | CASKAGDWKYSPLHF | TGTGCCAGCAAGGCCGGTGACTGGAAGTATTCACCCCTCCACTTT
NA | TRBJ2-5 | TRBV7-9 | NA | CASSLRGGRETQYF | TGTGCCAGCAGCTTAAGGGGTGGTCGAGAGACCCAGTACTTC
NA | TRBJ2-4 | TRBV18 | TRBD2 | CASSPPTGGVAKNIQYF | TGTGCCAGCTCACCACCGACGGGGGGTGTAGCCAAAAACATTCAGTACTTC
NA | TRBJ1-1 | TRBV7-6 | TRBD1 | CASSPRGREATEAFF | TGTGCCAGCAGCCCCAGGGGGCGCGAAGCCACTGAAGCTTTCTTT
NA | TRBJ1-6 | TRBV6-5 | TRBD1 | CASSILTGSNSPLHF | TGTGCCAGCAGCATTTTGACAGGGAGTAATTCACCCCTCCACTTT
NA | TRBJ1-2 | TRBV6-5 | TRBD1 | CASRTGQANYGYTF | TGTGCCAGCAGGACGGGACAGGCTAACTATGGCTACACCTTC
NA | TRBJ2-1 | TRBV7-2 | TRBD2 | CASSATSGVNNEQFF | TGTGCCAGCAGCGCGACTAGCGGGGTTAACAATGAGCAGTTCTTC